A selection of T cell receptor beta chains follows, all from one sample in a study of Graves' ophthalmopathy and Graves' hyperthyroidism. From the multiplex PCR reads, TCRdb called clonotypes with MiXCR, one entry per CDR3 protein. Among some 1.1 million distinct CDR3 sequences, 35% to 40% were seen once, and the ten largest hold more than 9.5%. The sample comprised peripheral blood or thyroid tissue (not recorded which). The receptors derive from an adult man with Graves' hyperthyroidism. Each CDR3 is given with its conserved first and last residue. The D gene is left open where the match is weak. Size tells how often a clone was seen (once, few, many) or the class of an expanded clone, and some rows leave it out.

clone_size: .
d_call: .
j_call: TRBJ1-1
v_call: TRBV5-1
cdr3_aa: CASSFEGTMNTEAFF

clone_size: many
d_call: .
j_call: TRBJ1-5
v_call: TRBV10-3
cdr3_aa: CAISESAGFGPQHF

clone_size: .
d_call: TRBD2
j_call: TRBJ2-1
v_call: TRBV10-2
cdr3_aa: CASSATLAGGHEQFF

clone_size: many
d_call: .
j_call: TRBJ1-1
v_call: TRBV7-9
cdr3_aa: CASSKDMAEAFF

clone_size: few
d_call: .
j_call: TRBJ1-2
v_call: TRBV29-1
cdr3_aa: CSVVASWGYTF

clone_size: .
d_call: .
j_call: TRBJ2-7
v_call: TRBV4-1
cdr3_aa: CASSQLAGGLSYEQYF

clone_size: many
d_call: .
j_call: TRBJ1-1
v_call: TRBV29-1
cdr3_aa: CSVEGATEAFF

clone_size: .
d_call: .
j_call: TRBJ2-7
v_call: TRBV6-5
cdr3_aa: CASSYAPQGHYEQYF

clone_size: few
d_call: .
j_call: TRBJ1-1
v_call: TRBV20-1
cdr3_aa: CSATQGSNTEAFF

clone_size: few
d_call: .
j_call: TRBJ2-6
v_call: TRBV29-1
cdr3_aa: CSVIGVAETGANVLTF

clone_size: .
d_call: .
j_call: TRBJ1-1
v_call: TRBV19
cdr3_aa: CASNLLLARNTEAFF

clone_size: many
d_call: .
j_call: TRBJ1-5
v_call: TRBV10-3
cdr3_aa: CAISGGEKPQHF

clone_size: .
d_call: TRBD1
j_call: TRBJ1-5
v_call: TRBV20-1
cdr3_aa: CSATGQGAWDNQPQHF

clone_size: many
d_call: .
j_call: TRBJ2-2
v_call: TRBV7-9
cdr3_aa: CASSGDRTGELFF

clone_size: many
d_call: TRBD1
j_call: TRBJ2-7
v_call: TRBV10-3
cdr3_aa: CAIRPDTGTGNYEQYF

clone_size: .
d_call: TRBD2
j_call: TRBJ2-2
v_call: TRBV7-8
cdr3_aa: CASLYASGRVGELFF

clone_size: .
d_call: .
j_call: TRBJ1-1
v_call: TRBV20-1
cdr3_aa: CSARDGSVGGAEAFF

clone_size: many
d_call: .
j_call: TRBJ2-5
v_call: TRBV25-1
cdr3_aa: CASSELNRAETQYF

clone_size: .
d_call: TRBD1
j_call: TRBJ1-6
v_call: TRBV5-1
cdr3_aa: CASSLMGQGDNSPLHF

clone_size: many
d_call: .
j_call: TRBJ1-5
v_call: TRBV20-1
cdr3_aa: CSASRGGSSNQPQHF

clone_size: many
d_call: .
j_call: TRBJ1-5
v_call: TRBV20-1
cdr3_aa: CSARGQGVSNQPQHF

clone_size: once
d_call: TRBD1
j_call: TRBJ1-1
v_call: TRBV19
cdr3_aa: CASISPGQGDANTEAFF

clone_size: .
d_call: .
j_call: TRBJ1-3
v_call: TRBV30
cdr3_aa: CAWSVQATIYF

clone_size: .
d_call: .
j_call: TRBJ2-7
v_call: TRBV7-9
cdr3_aa: CASSQGAEKSYEQYF

clone_size: many
d_call: .
j_call: TRBJ2-5
v_call: TRBV20-1
cdr3_aa: CSARDPGLGETQYF

clone_size: few
d_call: TRBD1
j_call: TRBJ1-2
v_call: TRBV20-1
cdr3_aa: CSAREDRDYGYTF

clone_size: .
d_call: TRBD1
j_call: TRBJ1-4
v_call: TRBV2
cdr3_aa: CASTAGGGGEKLFF

clone_size: .
d_call: .
j_call: TRBJ1-1
v_call: TRBV10-3
cdr3_aa: CAIGTGAEAFF

clone_size: .
d_call: .
j_call: TRBJ2-7
v_call: TRBV7-6
cdr3_aa: CASSLGLGATTYEQYF

clone_size: many
d_call: .
j_call: TRBJ2-7
v_call: TRBV7-2
cdr3_aa: CASSLSMDYEQYF

clone_size: .
d_call: TRBD2
j_call: TRBJ2-7
v_call: TRBV29-1
cdr3_aa: CSARERLGQSEQYF

clone_size: .
d_call: .
j_call: TRBJ1-2
v_call: TRBV10-3
cdr3_aa: CAISYGGAGNYGYTF

clone_size: .
d_call: .
j_call: TRBJ1-5
v_call: TRBV10-3
cdr3_aa: CASSYLRYSNQPQHF

clone_size: few
d_call: TRBD1
j_call: TRBJ1-1
v_call: TRBV10-3
cdr3_aa: CASTEGQTNTEAFF

clone_size: many
d_call: .
j_call: TRBJ2-5
v_call: TRBV29-1
cdr3_aa: CSSQASEGGQETQYF

clone_size: .
d_call: .
j_call: TRBJ1-2
v_call: TRBV7-8
cdr3_aa: CASSPGDITNYGYTF

clone_size: few
d_call: .
j_call: TRBJ1-1
v_call: TRBV20-1
cdr3_aa: CSAYGPPNTEAFF

clone_size: .
d_call: .
j_call: TRBJ1-5
v_call: TRBV9
cdr3_aa: CASSVRGARNQPQHF

clone_size: many
d_call: .
j_call: TRBJ1-5
v_call: TRBV10-3
cdr3_aa: CASSYPPGSNPQHF

clone_size: .
d_call: .
j_call: TRBJ1-1
v_call: TRBV3-1
cdr3_aa: CASSQDLGRTNTEAFF

clone_size: many
d_call: .
j_call: TRBJ1-2
v_call: TRBV6-1
cdr3_aa: CASSEGQARGYTF

clone_size: few
d_call: .
j_call: TRBJ1-5
v_call: TRBV15
cdr3_aa: CATSRAAPGKSNQPQHF

clone_size: .
d_call: .
j_call: TRBJ1-4
v_call: TRBV4-2
cdr3_aa: CASSQDRLQGTAINEKLFF

clone_size: .
d_call: TRBD2
j_call: TRBJ2-7
v_call: TRBV7-9
cdr3_aa: CASSVRRGLAGEYF

clone_size: many
d_call: .
j_call: TRBJ1-1
v_call: TRBV12-3/TRBV12-4
cdr3_aa: CASSLALQFSEAFF

clone_size: once
d_call: TRBD1
j_call: TRBJ2-7
v_call: TRBV7-4
cdr3_aa: CASSLDRGQNEQYF

clone_size: many
d_call: .
j_call: TRBJ1-6
v_call: TRBV12-3/TRBV12-4
cdr3_aa: CASSLPKGTGSPLHF

clone_size: .
d_call: TRBD1
j_call: TRBJ1-5
v_call: TRBV7-6
cdr3_aa: CASSTGQDTLFQHF

clone_size: .
d_call: .
j_call: TRBJ1-1
v_call: TRBV7-9
cdr3_aa: CASSSGGAGQNTEAFF

clone_size: few
d_call: .
j_call: TRBJ1-3
v_call: TRBV15
cdr3_aa: CATSRDRGHGNTIYF

clone_size: .
d_call: .
j_call: TRBJ1-1
v_call: TRBV18
cdr3_aa: CASSPRGGYHEAFF